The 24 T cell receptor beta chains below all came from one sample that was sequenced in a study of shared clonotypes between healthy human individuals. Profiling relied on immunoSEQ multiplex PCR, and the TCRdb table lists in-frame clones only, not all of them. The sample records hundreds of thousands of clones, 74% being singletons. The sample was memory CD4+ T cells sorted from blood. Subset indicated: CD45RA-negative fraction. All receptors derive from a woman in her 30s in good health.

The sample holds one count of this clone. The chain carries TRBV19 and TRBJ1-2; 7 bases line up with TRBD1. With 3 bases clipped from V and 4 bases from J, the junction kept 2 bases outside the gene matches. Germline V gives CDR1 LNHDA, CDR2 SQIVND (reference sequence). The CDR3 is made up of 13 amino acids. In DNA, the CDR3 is TGTGCCAGTAGTATTGGGACAGTCTATGGCTACACCTTC. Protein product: CASSIGTVYGYTF.

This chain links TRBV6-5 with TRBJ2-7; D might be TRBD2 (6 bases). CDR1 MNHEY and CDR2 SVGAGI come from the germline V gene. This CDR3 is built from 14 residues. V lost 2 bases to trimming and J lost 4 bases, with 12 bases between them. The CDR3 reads CASSYEYGSYEQYF. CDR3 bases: TGTGCCAGCAGTTACGAGTACGGGAGTTACGAGCAGTACTTC.

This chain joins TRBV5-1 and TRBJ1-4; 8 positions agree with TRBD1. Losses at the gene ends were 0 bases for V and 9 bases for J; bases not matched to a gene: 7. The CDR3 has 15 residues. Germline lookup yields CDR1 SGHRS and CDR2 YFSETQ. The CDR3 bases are TGCGCCAGCAGCTTGGCGGACAGGGATGGTAAAAAACTGTTTTTT. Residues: CASSLADRDGKKLFF.

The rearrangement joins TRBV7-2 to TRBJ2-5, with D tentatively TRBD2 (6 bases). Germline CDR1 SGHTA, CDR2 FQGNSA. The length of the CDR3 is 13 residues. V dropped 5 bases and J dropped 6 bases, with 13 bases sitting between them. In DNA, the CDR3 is TGTGCCAGCAGCCCGCTAGCGAGAAAGACCCAGTACTTC. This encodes CASSPLARKTQYF.

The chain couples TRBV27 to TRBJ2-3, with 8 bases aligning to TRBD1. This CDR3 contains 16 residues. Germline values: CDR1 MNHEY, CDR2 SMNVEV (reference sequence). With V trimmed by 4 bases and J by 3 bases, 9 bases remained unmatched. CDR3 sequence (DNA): TGTGCCAGCAGTTATCGGCCAGGGGGCAAGACAGATACGCAGTATTTT. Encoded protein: CASSYRPGGKTDTQYF.

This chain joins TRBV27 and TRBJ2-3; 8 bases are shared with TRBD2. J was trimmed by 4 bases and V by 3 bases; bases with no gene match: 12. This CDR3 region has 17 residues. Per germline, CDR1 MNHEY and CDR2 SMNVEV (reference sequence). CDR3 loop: CASSFTISGMGADTQYF. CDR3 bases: TGTGCCAGCAGTTTCACGATTAGCGGGATGGGTGCAGATACGCAGTATTTT.

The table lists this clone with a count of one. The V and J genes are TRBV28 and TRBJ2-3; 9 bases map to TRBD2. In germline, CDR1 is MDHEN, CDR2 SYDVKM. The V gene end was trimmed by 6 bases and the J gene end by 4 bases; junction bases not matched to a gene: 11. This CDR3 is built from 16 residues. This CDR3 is CASSPGRSGRPDTQYF. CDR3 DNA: TGTGCCAGCAGCCCCGGTCGTAGCGGGAGACCAGATACGCAGTATTTT.

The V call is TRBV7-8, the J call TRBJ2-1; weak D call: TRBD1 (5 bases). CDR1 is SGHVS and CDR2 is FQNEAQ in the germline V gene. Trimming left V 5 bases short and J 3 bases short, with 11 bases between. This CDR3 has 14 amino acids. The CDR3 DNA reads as TGTGCCAGCAGCCCGCAACAGGTCTACAATGAGCAGTTCTTC. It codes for CASSPQQVYNEQFF.

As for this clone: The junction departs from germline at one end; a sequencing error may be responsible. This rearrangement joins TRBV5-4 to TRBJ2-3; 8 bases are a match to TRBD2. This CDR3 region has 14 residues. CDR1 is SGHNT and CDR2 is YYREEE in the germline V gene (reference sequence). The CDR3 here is CAGRASGSTDTQYF. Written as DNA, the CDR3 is TGTGCCGGCAGGGCTAGCGGGAGCACAGATACGCAGTATTTT.

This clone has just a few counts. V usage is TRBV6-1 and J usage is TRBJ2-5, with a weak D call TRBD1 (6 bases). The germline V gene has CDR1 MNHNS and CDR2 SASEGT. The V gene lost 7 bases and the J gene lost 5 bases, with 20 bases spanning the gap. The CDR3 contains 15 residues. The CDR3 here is CASTPSAPQGETQYF. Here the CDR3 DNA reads TGTGCCAGCACCCCCAGCGCCCCTCAGGGGGAGACCCAGTACTTC.

CDR3 loop: CASSVELIQGASGYTF. The CDR3 bases are TGTGCCAGCAGCGTAGAACTTATTCAGGGGGCGTCCGGCTACACCTTC. The chain recombines TRBV9 with TRBJ1-2; 8 positions match TRBD1. Trimming at V came to 0 bases and at J to 8 bases, leaving 12 bases not matched to a gene. From germline, CDR1 is SGDLS and CDR2 YYNGEE. The CDR3 runs to 16 residues.

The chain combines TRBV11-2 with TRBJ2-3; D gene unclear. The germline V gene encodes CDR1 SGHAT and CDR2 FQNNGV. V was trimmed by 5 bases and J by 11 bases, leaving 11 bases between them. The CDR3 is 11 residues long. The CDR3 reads CASSPRGEQYF. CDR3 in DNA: TGTGCCAGCAGCCCGAGAGGCGAGCAGTATTTT.

The CDR3 protein is CASTSTDRVYGYTF. DNA for the CDR3: TGTGCCAGCACCTCCACGGACAGGGTTTATGGCTACACCTTC. The V call is TRBV28, the J call TRBJ1-2; 8 bases align to TRBD1. In germline, CDR1 is MDHEN, CDR2 SYDVKM. CDR3 length: 14 residues. V trimming: 7 bases; J trimming: 5 bases; junction bases outside the gene matches: 9.

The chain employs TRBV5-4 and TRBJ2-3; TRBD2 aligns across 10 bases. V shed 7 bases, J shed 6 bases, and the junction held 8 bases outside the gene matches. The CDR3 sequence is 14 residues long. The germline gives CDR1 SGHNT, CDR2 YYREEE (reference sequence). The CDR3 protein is CASGEREGSDTQYF. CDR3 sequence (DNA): TGTGCCAGCGGCGAGCGGGAGGGGTCGGATACGCAGTATTTT.

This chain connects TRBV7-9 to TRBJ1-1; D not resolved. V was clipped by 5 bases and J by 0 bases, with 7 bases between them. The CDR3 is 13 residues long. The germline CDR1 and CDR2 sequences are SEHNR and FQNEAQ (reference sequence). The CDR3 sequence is CASSPTVNTEAFF. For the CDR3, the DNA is TGTGCCAGCAGCCCGACGGTGAACACTGAAGCTTTCTTT.

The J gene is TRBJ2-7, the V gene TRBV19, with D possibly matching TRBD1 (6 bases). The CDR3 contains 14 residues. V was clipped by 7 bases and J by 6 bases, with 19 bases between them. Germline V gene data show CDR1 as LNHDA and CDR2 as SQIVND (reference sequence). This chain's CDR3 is CASKKNREFGEQYF. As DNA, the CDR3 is TGTGCCAGTAAAAAGAACAGGGAGTTTGGCGAGCAGTACTTC.

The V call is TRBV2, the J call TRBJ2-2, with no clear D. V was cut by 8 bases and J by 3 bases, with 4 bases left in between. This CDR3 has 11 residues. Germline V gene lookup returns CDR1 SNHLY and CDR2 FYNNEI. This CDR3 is CASLYTGELFF. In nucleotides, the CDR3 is TGTGCCAGCCTTTACACCGGGGAGCTGTTTTTT. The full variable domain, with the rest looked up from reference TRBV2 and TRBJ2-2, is EPEVTQTPSHQVTQMGQEVILRCVPISNHLYFYWYRQILGQKVEFLVSFYNNEISEKSEIFDDQFSVERPDGSNFTLKIRSTKLEDSAMYFCASLYTGELFFGEGSRLTVL.

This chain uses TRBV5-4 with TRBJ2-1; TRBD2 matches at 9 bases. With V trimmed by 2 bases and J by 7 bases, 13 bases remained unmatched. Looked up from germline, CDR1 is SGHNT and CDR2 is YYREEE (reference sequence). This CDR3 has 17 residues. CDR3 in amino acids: CASSLKLAGITVNEQFF. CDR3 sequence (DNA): TGTGCCAGCAGCTTAAAACTAGCGGGCATCACTGTTAATGAGCAGTTCTTC.

The CDR3 reads CAWSALGASDEKLFF. The CDR3 nucleotides are TGTGCCTGGAGTGCGCTCGGGGCGAGTGATGAAAAACTGTTTTTT. The chain couples TRBV30 to TRBJ1-4, with D maybe TRBD1 (5 bases). Germline CDR1 GTSNPN, CDR2 SVGIG (reference sequence). The CDR3 loop spans 15 amino acids. V was cut by 1 base and J by 6 bases, with 15 bases left in between.

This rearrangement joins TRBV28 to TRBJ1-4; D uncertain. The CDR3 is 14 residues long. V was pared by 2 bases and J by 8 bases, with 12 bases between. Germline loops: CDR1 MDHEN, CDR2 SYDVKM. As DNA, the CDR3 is TGTGCCAGCAGTTTACCCCCAGCGACCGAAAAACTGTTTTTT. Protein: CASSLPPATEKLFF.

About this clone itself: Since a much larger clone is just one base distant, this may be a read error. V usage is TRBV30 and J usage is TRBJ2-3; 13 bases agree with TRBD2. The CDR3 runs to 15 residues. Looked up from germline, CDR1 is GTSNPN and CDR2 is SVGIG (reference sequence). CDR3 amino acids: CAWRGLAGTTNTQYF. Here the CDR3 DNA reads TGTGCCTGGAGGGGACTAGCGGGGACCACAAATACGCAGTATTTT.

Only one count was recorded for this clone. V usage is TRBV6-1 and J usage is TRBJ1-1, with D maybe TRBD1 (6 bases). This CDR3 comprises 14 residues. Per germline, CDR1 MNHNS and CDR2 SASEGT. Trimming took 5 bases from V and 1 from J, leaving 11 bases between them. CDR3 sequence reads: CASSPLGQNTEAFF. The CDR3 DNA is TGTGCCAGCAGTCCTTTGGGACAGAACACTGAAGCTTTCTTT.

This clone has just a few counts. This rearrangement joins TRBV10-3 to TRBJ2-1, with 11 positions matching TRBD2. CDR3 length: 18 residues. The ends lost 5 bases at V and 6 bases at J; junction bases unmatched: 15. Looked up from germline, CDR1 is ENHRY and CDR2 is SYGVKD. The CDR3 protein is CAISSSGREADRRNEQFF. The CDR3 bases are TGTGCCATCAGTAGTAGCGGGAGGGAGGCGGACCGTCGCAATGAGCAGTTCTTC.

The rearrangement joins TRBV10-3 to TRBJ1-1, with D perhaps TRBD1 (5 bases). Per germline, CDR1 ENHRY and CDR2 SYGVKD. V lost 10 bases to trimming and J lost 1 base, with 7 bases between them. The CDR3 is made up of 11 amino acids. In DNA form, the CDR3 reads TGTGCCAGCAGGGAGAACACTGAAGCTTTCTTT. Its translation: CASRENTEAFF.